These 27 T cell receptor beta chains were sequenced from one sample in a study of blood T cell repertoires in COVID-19. Clones were read by immunoSEQ multiplex PCR, and TCRdb kept only the in-frame ones, dropping some. The sample records about 120,000 clones, about four fifths being singletons. The sequencing sample was made of peripheral blood. The receptors shown here come from a woman in her 70s with acute or convalescent COVID-19.

The chain has TRBV5-4 and TRBJ1-2, with D possibly TRBD1 on 5 matching bases. V was clipped by 4 bases and J by 6 bases, with 13 bases between them. This CDR3 region has 13 residues. Germline V gene data show CDR1 as SGHNT and CDR2 as YYREEE (reference sequence). CDR3 sequence: CASSLRGYDGYTF. DNA for the CDR3: TGTGCCAGCAGCCTACGGGGGTACGATGGCTACACCTTC.

The DNA of the CDR3 is TGTGCCAGCAGTTTACGGTTGAACACTGAAGCTTTCTTT. Translated, it gives CASSLRLNTEAFF. The V and J genes are TRBV12-3 or TRBV12-4 and TRBJ1-1; D remains unclear. V lost 2 bases and J lost 0, with 4 bases in between. The CDR3 has 13 residues.

The CDR3 sequence: CASSSDWNYGYTF. The CDR3 DNA follows: TGTGCCAGCAGCTCGGACTGGAACTATGGCTACACCTTC. This chain uses TRBV7-2 with TRBJ1-2; D remains ambiguous. Germline V lookup: CDR1 SGHTA, CDR2 FQGNSA. This CDR3 region has 13 residues. The ends were cut back, 4 bases at V and 2 bases at J, with 8 bases in the middle.

V is TRBV7-9 and J is TRBJ1-2; a weak D match, TRBD1 (5 bases). CDR3 length: 14 amino acids. V gave up 3 bases and J gave up 6 bases, with 14 bases separating them. In germline, CDR1 is SEHNR, CDR2 FQNEAQ (reference sequence). CDR3 DNA: TGTGCCAGCAGCTTGCAGGGCCGAATGGATGGCTACACCTTC. Translated, it gives CASSLQGRMDGYTF.

The chain has TRBV7-2 and TRBJ2-1, with 11 bases fitting TRBD2. The CDR3 length is 15 residues. V dropped 6 bases and J dropped 5; count of bases not matched to a gene: 6. The V gene's germline CDR1 is SGHTA and CDR2 FQGNSA. DNA of the CDR3: TGTGCCAGCAGGACGGGGACTAGCGGAAACAATGAGCAGTTCTTC. Protein sequence: CASRTGTSGNNEQFF.

The genes are TRBV7-2 and TRBJ2-2, with TRBD1 matching over 9 bases. Germline CDR1 reads SGHTA; CDR2 reads FQGNSA. With V trimmed by 5 bases and J by 1 base, 2 bases remained unmatched. The CDR3 totals 15 residues. The CDR3 reads CASSRDRVNTGELFF. The DNA of the CDR3 is TGTGCCAGCAGCCGGGACAGGGTGAACACCGGGGAGCTGTTTTTT.

The chain is built from TRBV2 and TRBJ1-1; possible D gene TRBD1, 5 bases. The CDR3 contains 14 residues. Trimming stripped 4 bases from V and 0 bases from J, with 9 bases between. CDR1 and CDR2 (germline): SNHLY, FYNNEI. The CDR3 loop is CASSVVRVNTEAFF. The DNA for the CDR3 is TGTGCCAGCAGTGTGGTCAGGGTGAACACTGAAGCTTTCTTT.

This clone turned up a few times. The chain employs TRBV4-1 and TRBJ1-6; perhaps TRBD1 as D (5 bases). The CDR3 totals 15 residues. Germline V gene sequence: CDR1 MGHRA, CDR2 YSYEKL. V shed 0 bases and J shed 10 bases, with 13 bases lying between them. The CDR3: CASSQDQGFSSPLHF. CDR3 DNA sequence: TGCGCCAGCAGCCAAGATCAGGGATTCAGCTCACCCCTCCACTTT.

The chain combines TRBV10-3 with TRBJ1-6; weak D call: TRBD1 (5 bases). The V gene's germline CDR1 is ENHRY and CDR2 SYGVKD. Deletions cut 8 bases from V and 7 bases from J, with 15 bases between. This CDR3 is built from 14 residues. CDR3 region: CAIGEGLKNSPLHF. The CDR3 nucleotides are TGTGCCATCGGGGAGGGGTTGAAAAATTCACCCCTCCACTTT.

The chain joins TRBV5-4 to TRBJ2-5; 7 bases map to TRBD2. Germline trimming cut 1 base from V and 5 bases from J; bases unmatched to any gene: 2. Germline V gives CDR1 SGHNT, CDR2 YYREEE (reference sequence). The CDR3 contains 13 residues. The CDR3 nucleotides read TGTGCCAGCAGCTTGAAGGGAGGGGAGACCCAGTACTTC. Protein: CASSLKGGETQYF.

Points on this clone: The sample carries other DNA sequences with the same CDR3. This chain links TRBV2 with TRBJ2-1; 8 bases map to TRBD2. Looked up from germline, CDR1 is SNHLY and CDR2 is FYNNEI. This CDR3 is built from 15 residues. The trim removed 3 bases at V and 9 bases at J, leaving 10 bases unmatched. The CDR3 loop is CASSDRGGLRGEQFF. The CDR3 coding sequence is TGTGCCAGCAGTGACCGGGGGGGCCTAAGGGGTGAGCAGTTCTTC.

The chain links TRBV19 to TRBJ1-4; 8 nucleotides align to TRBD1. J gave up 0 bases and V 5 bases, and 8 bases lay outside the gene matches. Germline V gives CDR1 LNHDA, CDR2 SQIVND (reference sequence). The CDR3 consists of 17 residues. The DNA for the CDR3 is TGTGCCAGTAGTGTGAGAGGGACAGGCACAACTAATGAAAAACTGTTTTTT. Translating gives CASSVRGTGTTNEKLFF.

CDR3 residues: CASSPRASNTEAFF. The CDR3 nucleotides are TGTGCCAGCAGCCCGAGGGCCTCGAACACTGAAGCTTTCTTT. This chain uses TRBV9 with TRBJ1-1; D is unclear. In germline, CDR1 is SGDLS, CDR2 YYNGEE. CDR3 length: 14 amino acids. V lost 4 bases and J lost 1, with 11 bases in between.

The rearrangement links TRBV5-8 to TRBJ2-3; perhaps TRBD2 as D (5 bases). Germline CDR1 SGHTS, CDR2 YDEGEE. Between the trimmed V and J ends, which lost 3 bases and 2 bases, there was a span of 10 bases. This CDR3 is built from 14 residues. The CDR3 DNA sequence: TGTGCCAGCAGCTCAACTAGATACACAGATACGCAGTATTTT. It encodes CASSSTRYTDTQYF.

This chain connects TRBV5-1 to TRBJ1-1, with 9 bases aligning to TRBD1. Trimming removed 3 bases from V and 1 base from J; junction bases left unmatched: 10. The CDR3 has 17 residues. Germline CDR1 is SGHRS and CDR2 is YFSETQ. The CDR3 DNA follows: TGCGCCAGCAGCTCAGTCCCGGGACAGGGATGGAACACTGAAGCTTTCTTT. This translates into CASSSVPGQGWNTEAFF.

This chain links TRBV5-4 with TRBJ1-5; no firm D call. V shed 3 bases and J shed 9 bases, with 13 bases lying between them. The CDR3 spans 13 residues. CDR1 is SGHNT, CDR2 YYREEE, per germline (reference sequence). The DNA for the CDR3 is TGTGCCAGCAGCTCTGACACGGTAGGGCCCCAGCATTTT. Protein sequence: CASSSDTVGPQHF.

This clone is a singleton in its sample. The chain couples TRBV2 to TRBJ1-6; 9 bases align to TRBD1. Germline V lookup: CDR1 SNHLY, CDR2 FYNNEI. The CDR3 covers 14 residues. The V and J ends lost 8 bases and 7 bases, in that order; junction bases with no gene match: 6. CDR3 region: CASGGQGRNSPLHF. CDR3 nucleotides: TGTGCCAGCGGTGGACAGGGGCGAAATTCACCCCTCCACTTT.

The chain recombines TRBV9 with TRBJ2-3, with 14 bases matching TRBD2. Germline V lookup: CDR1 SGDLS, CDR2 YYNGEE. Trimming cost V 3 bases and J 0 bases; bases outside gene matches: 0. The CDR3 is 16 residues long. CDR3 nucleotide sequence: TGTGCCAGCAGCGGACTAGCGGGGGGGAGCACAGATACGCAGTATTTT. Translating gives CASSGLAGGSTDTQYF.

This chain uses TRBV7-3 with TRBJ2-5; D not certain. This CDR3 comprises 13 residues. Germline V gene lookup returns CDR1 SGHTA and CDR2 FQGTGA. V was clipped by 5 bases and J by 5 bases, with 12 bases between them. The CDR3 DNA is TGTGCCAGCAGCCGAAACGCCCAGGAGACCCAGTACTTC. Translating gives CASSRNAQETQYF.

This clone appeared a few times. One end of the junction does not line up with germline, which may come from a read error. The rearrangement uses TRBV7-2 and TRBJ1-1, with TRBD1 matching 7 bases. The CDR3 is 13 residues long. Looked up from germline, CDR1 is SGHTA and CDR2 is FQGNSA. This CDR3 reads CASSPGTALIRRW. The CDR3 DNA sequence: TGTGCCAGCAGCCCAGGGACAGCCTTGATCCGCCGATGG.

The chain recombines TRBV9 with TRBJ1-3; D possibly corresponds to TRBD1 (6 bases). V gave up 0 bases and J gave up 4 bases, with 11 bases separating them. The germline CDR1 and CDR2 sequences are SGDLS and YYNGEE. The CDR3 extends over 15 amino acids. CDR3 residues: CASSVGGGHGNTIYF. The CDR3 DNA reads TGTGCCAGCAGCGTAGGCGGGGGGCACGGAAACACCATATATTTT.

About this clone: The sample contains more than one DNA sequence encoding this CDR3. This sequence joins TRBV9 and TRBJ2-5; no firm D call. The CDR3 is 13 residues long. V was clipped by 0 bases and J by 1 base, with 4 bases between them. Per the germline V gene, CDR1 is SGDLS and CDR2 is YYNGEE. This CDR3 is CASSVALQETQYF. DNA of the CDR3: TGTGCCAGCAGCGTAGCTCTCCAAGAGACCCAGTACTTC.

The CDR3 coding sequence is TGCGCCAGCAGCCAAGAGACAGGGTACGAAAAACTGTTTTTT. This encodes CASSQETGYEKLFF. This chain connects TRBV4-3 to TRBJ1-4; the match to TRBD1 covers 7 bases. The junction had 3 bases not matched to a gene; V was cut back by 0 bases and J by 8 bases. In germline, CDR1 is LGHNA, CDR2 YSLEER. The CDR3 consists of 14 residues.

This rearrangement joins TRBV9 to TRBJ1-4; the match to TRBD1 covers 11 bases. This CDR3 contains 14 residues. The V gene's germline CDR1 is SGDLS and CDR2 YYNGEE. J was trimmed by 7 bases and V by 2 bases; bases with no gene match: 1. The CDR3 bases are TGTGCCAGCAGCGTTGGGACAGGGGGTGAAAAACTGTTTTTT. Translating it yields CASSVGTGGEKLFF.

The rearrangement uses TRBV19 and TRBJ1-5, with 9 positions matching TRBD1. CDR1 is LNHDA and CDR2 is SQIVND in the germline V gene (reference sequence). The CDR3 totals 15 residues. V gave up 5 bases and J gave up 5 bases; unmatched junction bases: 7. As DNA, the CDR3 is TGTGCCAGTAGTGTCGGGACAGGGATCGATCAGCCCCAGCATTTT. It codes for CASSVGTGIDQPQHF.

This chain uses TRBV2 with TRBJ2-2; 9 bases map to TRBD1. The CDR3 has 16 amino acids. The ends lost 4 bases at V and 0 bases at J; junction bases unmatched: 3. Germline CDR1 is SNHLY and CDR2 is FYNNEI. The CDR3 protein is CASSGGQGSNTGELFF. As DNA, the CDR3 is TGTGCCAGCAGTGGGGGACAGGGTTCGAACACCGGGGAGCTGTTTTTT. Drawing the rest from reference TRBV2 and TRBJ2-2, the complete variable domain is EPEVTQTPSHQVTQMGQEVILRCVPISNHLYFYWYRQILGQKVEFLVSFYNNEISEKSEIFDDQFSVERPDGSNFTLKIRSTKLEDSAMYFCASSGGQGSNTGELFFGEGSRLTVL.

This chain joins TRBV5-1 and TRBJ1-2; no reliable D call. The germline V gene encodes CDR1 SGHRS and CDR2 YFSETQ. V lost 4 bases to trimming and J lost 0 bases, with 13 bases between them. The CDR3 runs to 15 residues. The CDR3: CASSPNPAANYGYTF. For the CDR3, the DNA is TGCGCCAGCAGCCCGAATCCTGCAGCTAACTATGGCTACACCTTC.